One sample yielded the 11 T cell receptor beta chains listed below, sequenced in a study of blood T cell repertoires in COVID-19. Here immunoSEQ multiplex PCR was the method, and the copy in TCRdb shows in-frame clones only, minus some. The sample has hundreds of thousands of clones; around 87% are singletons. Sequenced input: PBMCs or T cells enriched from blood (not recorded which). Every receptor here comes from a man aged 35 to 55 in a cohort exposed to, infected with or recovered from COVID-19 (not recorded which).

The gene calls are TRBV20-1 and TRBJ2-7; D is uncertain. This CDR3 has 11 amino acids. Trimming left V 6 bases short and J 4 bases short, with 10 bases between. The germline V gene has CDR1 DFQATT and CDR2 SNEGSKA (reference sequence). This CDR3 is CSAAIFYEQYF. The CDR3 DNA reads as TGCAGTGCCGCTATCTTTTACGAGCAGTACTTC.

Only one count was recorded for this clone. The chain carries TRBV14 and TRBJ2-3; perhaps TRBD2 as D (5 bases). The CDR3 is 13 amino acids. V was trimmed by 2 bases and J by 6 bases, leaving 9 bases between them. The germline V gene has CDR1 SGHDN and CDR2 FVKESK. The CDR3 region has the DNA TGTGCCAGCAGCCAATACGACTATGATACGCAGTATTTT. Its translation: CASSQYDYDTQYF.

The rearrangement uses TRBV28 and TRBJ1-2; TRBD1 matches at 9 bases. Trimming took 5 bases from V and 4 from J; bases not matched to a gene: 8. Germline lookup yields CDR1 MDHEN and CDR2 SYDVKM. The CDR3 is 15 amino acids. Here the CDR3 DNA reads TGTGCCAGCAGTCCAAGTTACAGGGGGCTCTATGGCTACACCTTC. As protein: CASSPSYRGLYGYTF.

The rearrangement links TRBV30 to TRBJ2-1, with 10 nucleotides matching TRBD2. Germline-derived CDR1 and CDR2 are GTSNPN and SVGIG (reference sequence). V was clipped by 3 bases and J by 8 bases; unmatched bases: 13. The CDR3 runs to 16 residues. The CDR3 region has the DNA TGTGCCTGGAGGGACTGGCGTTTAGCGGGAGGCTATGAGCAGTTCTTC. It is translated as CAWRDWRLAGGYEQFF.

Only a few counts were recorded for this clone. The chain uses TRBV9 and TRBJ1-2; no clear D gene. V shed 4 bases and J shed 4 bases, with 14 bases lying between them. From germline, CDR1 is SGDLS and CDR2 YYNGEE. The CDR3 is 14 amino acids. The CDR3 loop reads CASSSSWSSYGYTF. CDR3 sequence (DNA): TGTGCCAGCAGCTCCAGCTGGTCTAGCTATGGCTACACCTTC.

The V and J genes are TRBV28 and TRBJ2-1, with D maybe TRBD2 (5 bases). V dropped 4 bases and J dropped 4 bases, with 8 bases sitting between them. The germline V gene has CDR1 MDHEN and CDR2 SYDVKM. The length of the CDR3 is 13 residues. CDR3 coding DNA: TGTGCCAGCAGTTCCCGGGGTTACAATGAGCAGTTCTTC. This sequence encodes CASSSRGYNEQFF.

The J gene is TRBJ1-3, the V gene TRBV3-1 (or the pseudogene TRBV3-2), with D unresolved. The V end was cut by 0 bases, the J end by 1 base, with 7 bases between. Germline CDR1 and CDR2: LGHDT and YNNKEL (reference sequence). The CDR3 length is 15 residues. The CDR3 nucleotides read TGTGCCAGCAGCCAAGATACGGGGTCTGGAAACACCATATATTTT. Amino acids: CASSQDTGSGNTIYF.

V and J are TRBV5-1 and TRBJ2-2; 12 positions agree with TRBD2. Per the germline V gene, CDR1 is SGHRS and CDR2 is YFSETQ. This CDR3 region has 17 residues. The V segment lost 4 bases and the J segment 5 bases; nucleotides outside the gene matches: 9. The CDR3 nucleotides are TGCGCCAGCAGCACCCTTACTAGCGGGAGGAGGACCGGGGAGCTGTTTTTT. It codes for CASSTLTSGRRTGELFF.

V is TRBV14 and J is TRBJ2-1; 8 positions agree with TRBD2. The CDR3 is 13 amino acids. With 1 base clipped from V and 10 bases from J, the junction kept 3 bases outside the gene matches. CDR1 and CDR2 (germline): SGHDN, FVKESK. The CDR3: CASSQVERGEQFF. The CDR3, as DNA: TGTGCCAGCAGCCAAGTTGAGCGGGGGGAGCAGTTCTTC.

J is TRBJ2-1 and V is TRBV28; 8 positions agree with TRBD2. With 5 bases clipped from V and 7 bases from J, the junction kept 7 bases outside the gene matches. CDR3 length equals 14 residues. The germline V gene has CDR1 MDHEN and CDR2 SYDVKM. The CDR3 DNA is TGTGCCAGCAGTACGGGACTAGTCATAAATGAGCAGTTCTTC. Its protein is CASSTGLVINEQFF.

Turning to this clone: Different DNA sequences within this sample yield the same CDR3. CDR3: CASSLRGSGANVLTF. In DNA form, the CDR3 reads TGTGCCAGCAGCTTGAGAGGCTCTGGGGCCAACGTCCTGACTTTC. The chain recombines TRBV5-6 with TRBJ2-6; the D is unclear. CDR3 length: 15 residues. The V end was cut by 1 base, the J end by 0 bases, with 5 bases between. Germline assignment: CDR1 SGHDT and CDR2 YYEEEE.